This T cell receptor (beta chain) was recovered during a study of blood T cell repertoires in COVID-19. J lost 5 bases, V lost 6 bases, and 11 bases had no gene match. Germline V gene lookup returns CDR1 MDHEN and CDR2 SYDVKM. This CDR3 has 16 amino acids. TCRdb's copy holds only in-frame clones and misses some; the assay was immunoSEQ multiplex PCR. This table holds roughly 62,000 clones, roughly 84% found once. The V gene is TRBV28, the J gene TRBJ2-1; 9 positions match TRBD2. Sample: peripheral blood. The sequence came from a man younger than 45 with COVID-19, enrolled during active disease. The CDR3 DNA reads TGTGCCAGCAGCCCCCGAGGGGCGGGAGGGAACAATGAGCAGTTCTTC. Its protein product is CASSPRGAGGNNEQFF.